This T cell receptor beta chain comes out of a study of control samples from healthy donors and cancer patients. Germline V gene lookup returns CDR1 PRHDT and CDR2 FYEKMQ (reference sequence). The V end was cut by 0 bases, the J end by 3 bases, with 17 bases between. The CDR3 spans 17 residues. Some clones are missing from TCRdb's copy, which holds only in-frame ones; the method was immunoSEQ multiplex PCR. In the table there are about 55,000 clones, 95% to 97% of which are singletons. The sample taken for sequencing was blood. The receptor was derived from a young woman in good health. This chain links TRBV13 with TRBJ2-5, with a tentative D call TRBD2 (6 bases). The CDR3 DNA follows: TGTGCCAGCAGCTTAGGCCGGGACTCGCGGTGGGAAGAGACCCAGTACTTC. Protein sequence: CASSLGRDSRWEETQYF.